Here is one T cell receptor beta chain with its context. The target antigen is unknown. Each CDR3 protein is one row after TCRdb ran MiXCR on the PCR reads. This table has over 15,000 distinct CDR3 sequences, nearly 50% appearing once. The data stem from a study of esophageal squamous cell carcinoma under preoperative chemotherapy. Broader study findings: After treatment, tumor-infiltrating lymphocytes apparently came partly from blood T cells. After chemotherapy, TCR diversity rose significantly in peripheral T cells but not in tumor-infiltrating lymphocytes.

The time point here: before preoperative PTX-NDP chemotherapy. The sample was gathered from a patient given preoperative chemotherapy. The receptor comes from a human donor with esophageal squamous cell carcinoma. The donor label of this sample is uncertain.

In DNA, the CDR3 is TGTGCCAGCAGCTCACCATTAAACAATGAGCAGTTCTTC. Translated, it gives CASSSPLNNEQFF. The chain links TRBV11-2 to TRBJ2-4, with D unclear. The tail of the sequence fits TRBJ2-1 better, so the J call may be wrong. The germline gives CDR1 SGHAT, CDR2 FQNNGV. This CDR3 contains 13 residues.